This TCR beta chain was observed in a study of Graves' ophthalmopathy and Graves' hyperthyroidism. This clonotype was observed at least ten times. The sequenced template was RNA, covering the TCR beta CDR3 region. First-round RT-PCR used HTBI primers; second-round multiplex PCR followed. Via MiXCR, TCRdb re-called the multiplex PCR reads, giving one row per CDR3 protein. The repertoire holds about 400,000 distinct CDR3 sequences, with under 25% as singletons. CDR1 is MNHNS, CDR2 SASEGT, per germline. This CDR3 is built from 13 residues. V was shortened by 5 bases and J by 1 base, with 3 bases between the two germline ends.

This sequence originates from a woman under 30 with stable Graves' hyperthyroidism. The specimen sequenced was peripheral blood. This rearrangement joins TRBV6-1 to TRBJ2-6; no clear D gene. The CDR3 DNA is TGTGCCAGCAGTCAATCTGGGGCCAACGTCCTGACTTTC. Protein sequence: CASSQSGANVLTF.